This T cell receptor beta chain was sequenced during a study of blood T cell repertoires in COVID-19. The table lists this clone with a few counts. V was pared by 6 bases and J by 10 bases, with 8 bases of the junction left unmatched. Per the germline V gene, CDR1 is LNHDA and CDR2 is SQIVND (reference sequence). The CDR3 spans 13 residues. The protocol was immunoSEQ multiplex PCR, while the TCRdb copy is restricted to in-frame clones and leaves out a portion. The profile shows fewer than 250,000 clones, roughly three quarters of them singletons. The receptor's source is a woman aged 50 to 65 with acute COVID-19. Sequenced material: PBMCs or T cells enriched from blood (not recorded which). The chain employs TRBV19 and TRBJ1-1, with 10 nucleotides matching TRBD1. The CDR3 here is CASSLGQGRGAFF. The CDR3 nucleotides are TGTGCCAGTAGCTTGGGACAGGGGAGAGGAGCTTTCTTT.